This entry lists 27 T cell receptor beta chains sequenced from one sample in a study of Graves' ophthalmopathy and Graves' hyperthyroidism. TCR beta CDR3 regions were amplified from RNA transcripts. The first round was an RT-PCR with HTBI primers, and the second round was a multiplex PCR. MiXCR, applied by TCRdb to the multiplex PCR reads, yields one record per CDR3 protein. The repertoire consists of 220,000 or so distinct CDR3 sequences, with 20% to 25% occurring once and the leading ten covering about 46%. The source material was peripheral blood. The receptors derive from a woman between 45 and 65 years old with Graves' ophthalmopathy.

This clonotype was counted many times. The V and J genes are TRBV7-9 and TRBJ2-5, with D uncertain. Per germline, CDR1 SEHNR and CDR2 FQNEAQ (reference sequence). The CDR3 consists of 12 residues. V dropped 4 bases and J dropped 9 bases, with 12 bases sitting between them. For the CDR3, the DNA is TGTGCCAGCAGCTACCGACTGTTCTCCCAGTACTTC. Translating it yields CASSYRLFSQYF.

The CDR3 loop reads CSVCGRSAYEQYF. The DNA for the CDR3 is TGCAGCGTTTGCGGGAGGTCCGCCTACGAGCAGTACTTC. The chain has TRBV29-1 and TRBJ2-7, with 8 bases identical to TRBD2. The CDR3 length is 13 residues. The germline CDR1 and CDR2 sequences are SQVTM and ANQGSEA. V dropped 5 bases and J dropped 2; count of bases not matched to a gene: 5.

This clonotype occurred many times. The chain employs TRBV11-2 and TRBJ1-2; maybe TRBD1 (6 bases). Germline loops: CDR1 SGHAT, CDR2 FQNNGV. V was clipped by 4 bases and J by 11 bases, with 11 bases between them. The CDR3 contains 11 residues. CDR3 sequence reads: CASSSGGLYTF. The CDR3 DNA reads TGTGCCAGCAGCTCGGGGGGGCTTTACACCTTC.

Points on this clonotype: The conserved phenylalanine or tryptophan normally closing the CDR3 is absent here, so this likely arose from a read error. The gene calls are TRBV28 and TRBJ2-5; 7 bases are shared with TRBD1. The CDR3 covers 15 residues. The ends lost 5 bases at V and 5 bases at J; junction bases unmatched: 11. Germline loops: CDR1 MDHEN, CDR2 SYDVKM. This chain's CDR3 is CASSTILTGTETQYY. The CDR3 DNA is TGTGCCAGCAGTACAATCCTGACAGGGACGGAGACCCAGTACTAC.

The table lists this clonotype with many counts. The rearrangement links TRBV11-2 to TRBJ2-4; the D is unclear. This CDR3 is 14 amino acids long. The germline V and J ends were trimmed by 1 base and 6 bases, with 10 bases remaining between them. Germline V gives CDR1 SGHAT, CDR2 FQNNGV. CDR3 loop: CASSLALVGNIQYF. DNA for the CDR3: TGTGCCAGCAGCTTAGCTCTAGTCGGAAACATTCAGTACTTC. The whole variable domain, remainder taken from reference TRBV11-2 and TRBJ2-4, is EAGVAQSPRYKIIEKRQSVAFWCNPISGHATLYWYQQILGQGPKLLIQFQNNGVVDDSQLPKDRFSAERLKGVDSTLKIQPAKLEDSAVYLCASSLALVGNIQYFGAGTRLSVL.

This clonotype was counted many times. The chain couples TRBV5-1 to TRBJ1-2; no clear D. The germline CDR1 and CDR2 sequences are SGHRS and YFSETQ. V dropped 3 bases and J dropped 3 bases, with 9 bases sitting between them. This CDR3 has 13 residues. The CDR3 reads CASSWASDYGYTF. The DNA for the CDR3 is TGCGCCAGCAGCTGGGCGTCGGACTATGGCTACACCTTC.

This clonotype has just a few counts. The chain is built from TRBV29-1 and TRBJ1-2; the D is unclear. This CDR3 region has 11 residues. The V gene's germline CDR1 is SQVTM and CDR2 ANQGSEA. V lost 7 bases and J lost 6, with 12 bases in between. The CDR3 DNA follows: TGCAGCGGGGAAAGCGGGAATGGCTACACCTTC. This sequence encodes CSGESGNGYTF.

Only a few counts were recorded for this clonotype. The genes are TRBV6-1 and TRBJ2-5; 8 bases align to TRBD2. V dropped 6 bases and J dropped 2; count of bases not matched to a gene: 5. CDR1 MNHNS and CDR2 SASEGT come from the germline V gene. The CDR3 runs 14 residues. CDR3 DNA sequence: TGTGCCAGCAGACCGGGACTAGGGCAAGAGACCCAGTACTTC. Its translation: CASRPGLGQETQYF.

The chain has TRBV12-3 or TRBV12-4 and TRBJ1-5; D ambiguous. The CDR3 has 18 amino acids. Trimming took off 2 bases at V and 0 bases at J, with 17 bases between the two ends. CDR3 nucleotides: TGTGCCAGCAGTTTAATCTTTACGGAAGATGGTAGCAATCAGCCCCAGCATTTT. This codes for CASSLIFTEDGSNQPQHF.

This clonotype was counted ten times or more. The chain recombines TRBV19 with TRBJ1-5; a possible D gene is TRBD1 (5 bases). From germline, CDR1 is LNHDA and CDR2 SQIVND (reference sequence). V lost 8 bases, J lost 0 bases, and 14 bases lay in between. CDR3 length: 15 residues. The chain's CDR3 is CASGSDINSNQPQHF. The CDR3 bases are TGTGCCAGTGGGTCGGACATTAATAGCAATCAGCCCCAGCATTTT.

This clonotype was observed at least ten times. The genes are TRBV12-3 or TRBV12-4 and TRBJ2-7; 13 bases are shared with TRBD2. The CDR3 is 18 amino acids. With V trimmed by 5 bases and J by 0 bases, 10 bases remained unmatched. The CDR3 nucleotides read TGTGCCAGCAGTCCGCACCGGAGGACTAGCGGGAGCTCCTACGAGCAGTACTTC. This translates into CASSPHRRTSGSSYEQYF.

The table lists this clonotype with many counts. The chain links TRBV6-4 to TRBJ2-5; tentative D call: TRBD2 (8 bases). The CDR3 consists of 18 residues. The ends were cut back, 9 bases at V and 1 base at J, with 27 bases in the middle. From germline, CDR1 is MRHNA and CDR2 SNTAGT. CDR3 in amino acids: CASKPRDSWGTSQETQYF. The CDR3 bases are TGTGCCAGTAAGCCCCGGGACAGTTGGGGGACTAGCCAAGAGACCCAGTACTTC.

This clonotype was seen repeatedly, ten times or more. This sequence may be a read error, since a much larger clone differs from it by one base. The chain links TRBV27 to TRBJ2-2, with unresolved D. CDR1 and CDR2 from the germline V gene are MNHEY and SMNVEV (reference sequence). The CDR3 sequence is 12 residues long. Trimming pared 3 bases from V and 2 bases from J, leaving 1 base between. CDR3: CASSFNTGELFF. Here the CDR3 DNA reads TGTGCCAGCAGTTTCAACACCGGGGAGCTGTTTTTT.

This clonotype appeared many times. This CDR3 is CASSLIGQGTYNSPLHF. The CDR3 bases are TGTGCCAGCAGTTTAATAGGACAGGGAACCTATAATTCACCCCTCCACTTT. V usage is TRBV28 and J usage is TRBJ1-6; TRBD1 aligns across 8 bases. Looked up from germline, CDR1 is MDHEN and CDR2 is SYDVKM. V dropped 2 bases and J dropped 2; count of bases not matched to a gene: 5. The CDR3 consists of 17 residues.

This clonotype was seen ten or more times. CDR3 loop: CASSLSLPSDEQYF. The DNA for the CDR3 is TGTGCCAGCAGCTTATCACTACCCTCGGACGAGCAGTACTTC. The chain combines TRBV11-2 with TRBJ2-7; D is ambiguous. Germline values: CDR1 SGHAT, CDR2 FQNNGV. The CDR3 has 14 amino acids. V shed 2 bases and J shed 5 bases, with 13 bases lying between them.

This clonotype was picked up many times. The rearrangement links TRBV5-5 to TRBJ2-7; TRBD1 or TRBD2 may be the D gene (5 bases each). This CDR3 spans 13 amino acids. In germline, CDR1 is SGHKS, CDR2 YYEKEE (reference sequence). Trimming cost V 3 bases and J 2 bases, with 9 bases left between them. CDR3 coding DNA: TGTGCCAGCAGCTACACGGGACCCTACGAGCAGTACTTC. It translates to CASSYTGPYEQYF.

This chain connects TRBV6-2 or TRBV6-3 to TRBJ2-1; 10 bases are a match to TRBD2. With 5 bases clipped from V and 6 bases from J, the junction kept 4 bases outside the gene matches. The CDR3 contains 14 residues. Germline V gene data show CDR1 as MNHEY and CDR2 as SVGEGT. The CDR3 coding sequence is TGTGCCAGCAGTAGGACTAGCGGAATCAATGAGCAGTTCTTC. Residues: CASSRTSGINEQFF.

This clonotype was seen many times. CDR3 bases: TGTGCCAGCAGTGCCGGACTAGTGGGCACAGATACGCAGTATTTT. It encodes CASSAGLVGTDTQYF. This sequence joins TRBV6-1 and TRBJ2-3; 7 positions agree with TRBD2. J was trimmed by 1 base and V by 4 bases; bases with no gene match: 5. CDR1 and CDR2 from the germline V gene are MNHNS and SASEGT. This CDR3 spans 15 amino acids.

This clonotype has ten or more counts. The chain links TRBV12-3 or TRBV12-4 to TRBJ1-1; 8 bases match TRBD1. CDR3 length equals 14 residues. V was clipped by 1 base and J by 11 bases; unmatched bases: 9. CDR3 region: CASSLGGQGNLAFF. CDR3 in DNA: TGTGCCAGCAGTTTAGGTGGACAGGGAAATTTGGCTTTCTTT.

This clonotype was picked up many times. The chain is built from TRBV12-3 or TRBV12-4 and TRBJ2-4; no reliable D call. The germline V and J ends were trimmed by 2 bases and 1 base, with 6 bases remaining between them. The CDR3 sequence is 14 residues long. This CDR3 reads CASSLLQAKNIQYF. The DNA for the CDR3 is TGTGCCAGCAGTTTACTCCAGGCCAAAAACATTCAGTACTTC.

This clonotype was seen ten or more times. V and J are TRBV30 and TRBJ1-1; 7 positions agree with TRBD1. This CDR3 contains 14 residues. The germline V gene has CDR1 GTSNPN and CDR2 SVGIG (reference sequence). The J segment lost 8 bases and the V segment lost 5 bases, leaving 14 bases of the junction unmatched. CDR3 nucleotides: TGTGCCTGGTACGGGGACAGTGGTTCCGGGGAAGCTTTCTTT. Protein product: CAWYGDSGSGEAFF.

This clonotype was recorded at least ten times. This chain connects TRBV2 to TRBJ2-4; possibly TRBD2 for D (5 bases). CDR1 and CDR2 from the germline V gene are SNHLY and FYNNEI. There are 16 residues in the CDR3. V was clipped by 3 bases and J by 7 bases, with 19 bases between them. CDR3 loop: CASSDDRRTGGNIQYF. The CDR3 bases are TGTGCCAGCAGTGATGATCGTAGGACGGGCGGGAACATTCAGTACTTC.

This clonotype was counted at least ten times. This sequence joins TRBV19 and TRBJ2-4; D is ambiguous. This CDR3 region has 12 residues. The germline V gene has CDR1 LNHDA and CDR2 SQIVND (reference sequence). V gave up 10 bases and J gave up 4 bases, with 11 bases separating them. Written as DNA, the CDR3 is TGTGCCACCAGGAGTTCAAAAAACATTCAGTACTTC. Protein sequence: CATRSSKNIQYF.

The chain has TRBV6-5 and TRBJ2-1; D possibly corresponds to TRBD2 (6 bases). Trimming left V 2 bases short and J 6 bases short, with 14 bases between. The CDR3 is 15 residues long. CDR1 and CDR2 (germline): MNHEY, SVGAGI. The CDR3, as DNA: TGTGCCAGCAGTTACCCGGGAGCAACCTTCAATGAGCAGTTCTTC. This codes for CASSYPGATFNEQFF.

This clonotype has a count of ten or more. The rearrangement joins TRBV24-1 to TRBJ1-2; maybe TRBD1 (5 bases). Trimming removed 2 bases from V and 8 bases from J, with 14 bases in between. The length of the CDR3 is 14 residues. Germline CDR1 KGHDR, CDR2 SFDVKD. This CDR3 reads CATSDSRGIRGYTF. The CDR3 coding sequence is TGTGCCACCAGTGATTCAAGGGGAATTCGGGGCTACACCTTC.

In its sample, this clonotype was seen many times. The V gene is TRBV13, the J gene TRBJ1-6; D unclear. The CDR3 covers 13 residues. The V and J ends lost 1 base and 11 bases respectively, with 9 bases between them. Germline-derived CDR1 and CDR2 are PRHDT and FYEKMQ (reference sequence). CDR3 in DNA: TGTGCCAGCAGCTTAGAACGGGTTCCACCCCTCCACTTT. Residues: CASSLERVPPLHF.

The gene calls are TRBV28 and TRBJ1-1, with 7 bases fitting TRBD1. The CDR3 consists of 15 residues. CDR1 is MDHEN, CDR2 SYDVKM, per germline. V shed 5 bases and J 5 bases; nucleotides not matched to a gene: 11. CDR3 bases: TGTGCCAGCAGTCACCGGGAGGGGGCGCGTACTGAAGCTTTCTTT. This gives the protein CASSHREGARTEAFF.